Included here is one TCR beta chain sequence, with context. Antigen: not known. Specified time point: newly diagnosed GD, antithyroid drugs for less than 3 months. Construction of the TCR library relied on RNA isolated from PBMCs. CDR3-region Arm-PCR and iRepertoire HTBI primers produced the TCR beta libraries. TCRdb reprocessed the multiplex PCR reads via MiXCR and lists one record per CDR3 protein. The sample contains 400,000 to 500,000 distinct CDR3 sequences, about 15% of which appear only once. The sample originates from a study of regulatory T cells in long-lasting Graves disease. The study's findings and limits: Persistent disease preferred TRBV28, TRBJ1-2 and TRBJ2-5.

V lost 0 bases and J 3 bases, leaving 21 bases between the germline ends. CDR1 is MNHEY and CDR2 is SMNVEV in the germline V gene (reference sequence). This CDR3 spans 18 amino acids. These records were also assigned to another study, of T cells in Graves' hyperthyroidism and ophthalmopathy. That source notes: Most thyroid clonotypes expanded above 0.001 were also detected in blood.

This chain connects TRBV27 to TRBJ2-7, with D possibly matching TRBD1 (6 bases). Sample: peripheral blood mononuclear cells (PBMCs), taken at new diagnosis, from a patient treated with antithyroid drugs. This receptor was obtained from a woman under 40 with Graves disease. In DNA, the CDR3 is TGTGCCAGCAGTTTATCGAGTACAGGGTACTCTATCTTCTACGAGCAGTACTTC. Its protein is CASSLSSTGYSIFYEQYF.